These 24 T cell receptor beta chains share one sample of origin, sequenced in a study of cytomegalovirus exposure and HLA in healthy donors. Vbeta (60) and Jbeta (13) primers were used in the PCR. Sequencing used immunoSEQ multiplex PCR; TCRdb keeps in-frame clones, though not all of them. The data hold fewer than 250,000 clones, with 65% to 85% observed a single time. Specimen: PBMCs. These receptors were obtained from a man between 18 and 29 years old in good health and CMV-seronegative.

The chain joins TRBV19 to TRBJ2-3; TRBD2 might be the D (6 bases). Trimming stripped 5 bases from V and 0 bases from J, with 9 bases between. From germline, CDR1 is LNHDA and CDR2 SQIVND (reference sequence). The CDR3 covers 14 residues. The chain's CDR3 is CASSRDSSTDTQYF. CDR3 nucleotides: TGTGCCAGTAGTCGGGACTCCAGCACAGATACGCAGTATTTT.

The chain's CDR3 is CASSQGQRDHEQYF. The CDR3 nucleotides are TGTGCCAGCAGTCAAGGACAGCGTGACCACGAGCAGTACTTC. The V call is TRBV9, the J call TRBJ2-7, with a possible D match to TRBD1 (6 bases). Deletions cut 5 bases from V and 5 bases from J, with 17 bases between. The CDR3 contains 14 residues. Looked up from germline, CDR1 is SGDLS and CDR2 is YYNGEE.

The chain recombines TRBV19 with TRBJ1-3; 10 positions agree with TRBD1. This CDR3 is built from 16 residues. Germline values: CDR1 LNHDA, CDR2 SQIVND (reference sequence). Losses at the gene ends were 4 bases for V and 4 bases for J; bases not matched to a gene: 7. The chain's CDR3 is CASSRRQGASGNTIYF. In DNA, the CDR3 is TGTGCCAGTAGTAGACGACAGGGGGCATCAGGAAACACCATATATTTT. The variable domain in full, completed from reference TRBV19 and TRBJ1-3, reads DGGITQSPKYLFRKEGQNVTLSCEQNLNHDAMYWYRQDPGQGLRLIYYSQIVNDFQKGDIAEGYSVSREKKESFPLTVTSAQKNPTAFYLCASSRRQGASGNTIYFGEGSWLTVV.

The rearrangement joins TRBV27 to TRBJ2-7; TRBD1 matches at 10 bases. The CDR3 spans 13 residues. Germline assignment: CDR1 MNHEY and CDR2 SMNVEV (reference sequence). V shed 5 bases and J 7 bases; nucleotides not matched to a gene: 5. CDR3 bases: TGTGCCAGCAGTCTAGGACAGGGGGGGGAGCAGTACTTC. Its translation: CASSLGQGGEQYF.

The gene calls are TRBV11-2 and TRBJ2-2; TRBD1 matches 10 bases. The germline CDR1 and CDR2 sequences are SGHAT and FQNNGV. Trimming cost V 3 bases and J 1 base; bases outside gene matches: 11. CDR3 size: 19 residues. The CDR3 is CASSFRWDRGKGNTGELFF. CDR3 sequence (DNA): TGTGCCAGCAGCTTCCGGTGGGACAGGGGAAAGGGGAACACCGGGGAGCTGTTTTTT. Full variable domain (missing parts from reference TRBV11-2 and TRBJ2-2): EAGVAQSPRYKIIEKRQSVAFWCNPISGHATLYWYQQILGQGPKLLIQFQNNGVVDDSQLPKDRFSAERLKGVDSTLKIQPAKLEDSAVYLCASSFRWDRGKGNTGELFFGEGSRLTVL.

The chain employs TRBV2 and TRBJ2-1; 11 nucleotides align to TRBD2. Trimming took 6 bases from V and 4 from J; bases not matched to a gene: 2. The CDR3 is made up of 14 amino acids. Germline values: CDR1 SNHLY, CDR2 FYNNEI. The CDR3 spells CASRGLADYNEQFF. CDR3 in DNA: TGTGCCAGCAGGGGACTAGCGGATTACAATGAGCAGTTCTTC.

The chain carries TRBV9 and TRBJ2-1; 7 bases fit TRBD1. The CDR3 is 13 residues long. V shed 3 bases and J 6 bases; nucleotides not matched to a gene: 3. Germline V gives CDR1 SGDLS, CDR2 YYNGEE. The CDR3 DNA reads as TGTGCCAGCAGCGGCGCAGGGGGCAATGAGCAGTTCTTC. Its protein is CASSGAGGNEQFF.

Remarks on this clone: At one end the junction does not follow the germline gene, possibly because of a read error. The chain is built from TRBV2 and TRBJ2-3; the match to TRBD2 covers 7 bases. The length of the CDR3 is 15 residues. Per germline, CDR1 SNHLY and CDR2 FYNNEI. The CDR3 coding sequence is TGTGCCGGCAGTGTGGGGGGGGTTAGCACAGATACGCAGTATTTT. This gives the protein CAGSVGGVSTDTQYF.

In the case of this clone: The junction departs from the called germline gene at one end, perhaps through a read error. The V gene is TRBV11-2, the J gene TRBJ1-1, with a tentative D call TRBD1 (5 bases). Germline CDR1 and CDR2: SGHAT and FQNNGV. CDR3 length: 13 residues. CDR3 amino acids: CASSRTGATETFF. CDR3 sequence (DNA): TGTGCCAGCAGCAGAACAGGTGCCACTGAAACTTTCTTT. Together with reference TRBV11-2 and TRBJ1-1, the CDR3 gives the full variable domain: EAGVAQSPRYKIIEKRQSVAFWCNPISGHATLYWYQQILGQGPKLLIQFQNNGVVDDSQLPKDRFSAERLKGVDSTLKIQPAKLEDSAVYLCASSRTGATETFFGQGTRLTVV.

In its sample, this clone was seen once. The chain recombines TRBV7-9 with TRBJ1-1, with D perhaps matching TRBD1 (6 bases). Germline V lookup: CDR1 SEHNR, CDR2 FQNEAQ (reference sequence). The CDR3 runs 13 residues. Trimming pared 6 bases from V and 3 bases from J, leaving 11 bases between. The DNA for the CDR3 is TGTGCCAGCAGAAGGGGGGGAGACACTGAAGCTTTCTTT. It translates to CASRRGGDTEAFF.

The V and J genes are TRBV4-1 and TRBJ2-7, with D perhaps TRBD1 (6 bases). The V gene lost 4 bases and the J gene lost 4 bases, with 11 bases spanning the gap. CDR1 is MGHRA, CDR2 YSYEKL, per germline. The CDR3 sequence is 13 residues long. CDR3 sequence reads: CASSLQQGYEQYF. The CDR3 nucleotides are TGCGCCAGCAGCCTCCAACAGGGTTACGAGCAGTACTTC.

This clone was detected only a few times. This sequence joins TRBV5-1 and TRBJ2-2, with TRBD2 matching over 12 bases. The CDR3 totals 17 residues. V shed 3 bases, J shed 1 base, and the junction held 4 bases outside the gene matches. Germline V gene data show CDR1 as SGHRS and CDR2 as YFSETQ. In DNA form, the CDR3 reads TGCGCCAGCAGCTGGCGGACTAGCGGGGTGAACACCGGGGAGCTGTTTTTT. As protein: CASSWRTSGVNTGELFF.

This clone appeared a single time. The chain carries TRBV27 and TRBJ2-3; the match to TRBD2 covers 14 bases. J lost 5 bases, V lost 8 bases, and 9 bases had no gene match. Germline loops: CDR1 MNHEY, CDR2 SMNVEV (reference sequence). This CDR3 contains 16 residues. CDR3 nucleotide sequence: TGTGCCAGCCTTAGACTAGCGGGGGGGAAAGGAGATACGCAGTATTTT. The encoded protein is CASLRLAGGKGDTQYF.

The rearrangement links TRBV4-1 to TRBJ1-4, with a weak D call TRBD1 (6 bases). This CDR3 has 15 amino acids. Trimming left V 4 bases short and J 6 bases short, with 15 bases between. Germline V CDR1 and CDR2: MGHRA, YSYEKL. CDR3 DNA sequence: TGCGCCAGCAGCCGATCAGGGGAGAAGGATGAAAAACTGTTTTTT. Protein product: CASSRSGEKDEKLFF.

The rearrangement uses TRBV10-3 and TRBJ2-7; a possible D gene is TRBD1 (6 bases). CDR1 ENHRY and CDR2 SYGVKD come from the germline V gene. CDR3 length equals 12 residues. The V end was cut by 10 bases, the J end by 1 base, with 11 bases between. The CDR3 DNA reads as TGTGCCACCGTGGACAGTTCCTACGAGCAGTACTTC. It is translated as CATVDSSYEQYF.

This clone was counted between two and nine times. This chain links TRBV4-2 with TRBJ2-2; D is perhaps TRBD1 (5 bases). The V and J ends lost 2 bases and 6 bases respectively, with 22 bases between them. This CDR3 spans 18 amino acids. The germline gives CDR1 LGHNA, CDR2 YNFKEQ. Written as DNA, the CDR3 is TGTGCCAGCAGCCAAAACATGGACACCGGTAGTATCTCCGGGGAGCTGTTTTTT. This codes for CASSQNMDTGSISGELFF.

The chain carries TRBV29-1 and TRBJ2-7, with 9 bases that match TRBD1. With V trimmed by 6 bases and J by 5 bases, 8 bases remained unmatched. This CDR3 comprises 13 residues. Germline V lookup: CDR1 SQVTM, CDR2 ANQGSEA. The CDR3 region is CSVRDRETDEQYF. In nucleotides, the CDR3 is TGCAGCGTCCGGGACAGGGAAACGGACGAGCAGTACTTC.

This chain links TRBV5-1 with TRBJ2-3; the match to TRBD2 covers 7 bases. Trimming cost V 2 bases and J 5 bases; bases outside gene matches: 5. The CDR3 runs 14 residues. CDR1 is SGHRS and CDR2 is YFSETQ in the germline V gene. The CDR3 loop is CASSFGGTGDTQYF. CDR3 DNA: TGCGCCAGCAGCTTCGGGGGGACGGGAGATACGCAGTATTTT.

The chain has TRBV6-5 and TRBJ2-2, with 7 nucleotides matching TRBD1. Germline trimming cut 5 bases from V and 3 bases from J; bases unmatched to any gene: 3. The CDR3 extends over 14 amino acids. In germline, CDR1 is MNHEY, CDR2 SVGAGI. CDR3 bases: TGTGCCAGCAGTCCCCAGGGGGACACCGGGGAGCTGTTTTTT. It specifies CASSPQGDTGELFF.

This clone has a single count. V usage is TRBV7-9 and J usage is TRBJ1-5; D gene unclear. V dropped 5 bases and J dropped 4 bases, with 12 bases sitting between them. Germline V CDR1 and CDR2: SEHNR, FQNEAQ (reference sequence). The CDR3 sequence is 14 residues long. The CDR3 DNA follows: TGTGCCAGCAGCAGCCTACAGCCTAATCAGCCCCAGCATTTT. Translating it yields CASSSLQPNQPQHF.

As to this clone: This same CDR3 is encoded by further DNA sequences in the sample. This chain joins TRBV5-5 and TRBJ2-2; TRBD1 matches at 10 bases. V shed 1 base and J 6 bases; nucleotides not matched to a gene: 12. CDR3 length: 18 amino acids. The germline V gene encodes CDR1 SGHKS and CDR2 YYEKEE (reference sequence). Here the CDR3 reads CASSLQPTTGGWAGELFF. The CDR3 nucleotides read TGTGCCAGCAGCTTGCAGCCCACGACAGGGGGCTGGGCCGGGGAGCTGTTTTTT.

This sequence joins TRBV7-2 and TRBJ1-5; a weak D match, TRBD1 (6 bases). This CDR3 region has 13 residues. Trimming shortened V by 4 bases and J by 6 bases, and 10 bases separated the two germline ends. The V gene's germline CDR1 is SGHTA and CDR2 FQGNSA. Here the CDR3 DNA reads TGTGCCAGCAGCTCACCAGGGGTTCAGCCCCAGCATTTT. Amino acids: CASSSPGVQPQHF.

The gene calls are TRBV14 and TRBJ2-3; 9 positions agree with TRBD1. The germline gives CDR1 SGHDN, CDR2 FVKESK. This CDR3 is built from 15 residues. Germline trimming cut 3 bases from V and 4 bases from J; bases unmatched to any gene: 5. This CDR3 is CASSHLGQGSDTQYF. CDR3 sequence (DNA): TGTGCCAGCAGCCACTTGGGACAGGGTTCAGATACGCAGTATTTT.

The chain couples TRBV4-2 to TRBJ1-1; a possible D gene is TRBD1 (6 bases). Trimming left V 4 bases short and J 3 bases short, with 18 bases between. The CDR3 is 16 residues long. The germline V gene encodes CDR1 LGHNA and CDR2 YNFKEQ. CDR3 sequence reads: CASSLRRGRKHTEAFF. CDR3 coding DNA: TGTGCCAGCAGCCTCCGAAGGGGGAGAAAACACACTGAAGCTTTCTTT.